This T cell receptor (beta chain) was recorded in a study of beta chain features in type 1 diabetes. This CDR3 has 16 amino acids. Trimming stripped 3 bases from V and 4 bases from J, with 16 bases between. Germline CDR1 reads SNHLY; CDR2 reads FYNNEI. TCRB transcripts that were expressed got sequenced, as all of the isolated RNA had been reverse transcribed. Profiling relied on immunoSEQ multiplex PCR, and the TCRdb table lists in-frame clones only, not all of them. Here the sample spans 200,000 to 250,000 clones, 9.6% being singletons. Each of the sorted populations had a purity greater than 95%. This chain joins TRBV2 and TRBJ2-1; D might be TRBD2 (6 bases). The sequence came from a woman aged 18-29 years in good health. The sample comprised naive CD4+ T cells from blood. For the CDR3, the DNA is TGTGCCAGCAGTGACCGGGACTTTCTCCTTTACAATGAGCAGTTCTTC. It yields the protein CASSDRDFLLYNEQFF. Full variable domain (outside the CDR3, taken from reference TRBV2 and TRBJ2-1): EPEVTQTPSHQVTQMGQEVILRCVPISNHLYFYWYRQILGQKVEFLVSFYNNEISEKSEIFDDQFSVERPDGSNFTLKIRSTKLEDSAMYFCASSDRDFLLYNEQFFGPGTRLTVL.